Sequencing of this T cell receptor beta chain was carried out in a study of regulatory T cells in long-lasting Graves disease. Study details: Antithyroid drugs had been given to newly diagnosed Graves' patients for under 3 months. Study observations and caveats: Accuracy may have suffered from the small sample size. Persistent cases favored TRBV28, TRBJ1-2 and TRBJ2-5.

This clonotype showed up just a few times. Its antigen is unidentified. V was pared by 7 bases and J by 0 bases, with 15 bases of the junction left unmatched. The CDR3 is made up of 18 amino acids. The germline V gene encodes CDR1 MNHEY and CDR2 SVGEGT. This sample's time point: newly diagnosed GD, antithyroid drugs for less than 3 months. Scientists built the TCR library using RNA that was extracted from PBMCs. A blood draw put about 9 milliliters of peripheral blood into EDTA tubes. Arm-PCR with iRepertoire HTBI primers amplified the CDR3 regions for these TCR beta libraries. TCRdb re-derived calls from the multiplex PCR reads in MiXCR, one entry per CDR3 protein. The repertoire has over 400,000 distinct CDR3 sequences, roughly 15% of them found once; the top ten carry under 20%. These data also formed part of another study, on T cells in Graves' hyperthyroidism and ophthalmopathy.

The chain employs TRBV6-2 or TRBV6-3 and TRBJ1-5, with 7 bases aligning to TRBD1. The sequences come from peripheral blood mononuclear cells (PBMCs), collected at new diagnosis, from a patient treated with antithyroid drugs. This TCR was sampled from a woman in her forties or fifties with Graves disease. The CDR3 reads CASTRQGRAMYSNQPQHF. The CDR3 DNA is TGTGCCAGCACCCGACAGGGACGAGCCATGTATAGCAATCAGCCCCAGCATTTT.